This record looks at one T cell receptor beta chain sequence and its context. Its antigen is still unknown. Base qualities are missing; no much larger clone stands one base away. These data are taken from a study of T cell responses to AZD1222 COVID-19 vaccine (dated by TCRdb to about 2021). In the study overall: A total of 233 trial participants underwent TCR sequencing, of whom roughly 210 had received two doses of AZD1222 and roughly 26 had received two doses of the MenACWY control vaccine. Enrollment into the trials was organized by age into subgroups of 18-55, 56-69 and 70-plus years, and those subgroups contained 148, 28 and 57 TCR-sequenced participants, respectively.

The research as a whole found: Epitopes outside the regions mutated in the B.1.351 and B.1.1.7 variants were reportedly recognized by nearly half of the unique spike-specific TCRs. Most participants were white British and females outnumbered males, and the authors suggested that clonal diversity may have been underestimated. No day 14 peak-response samples were available, so repertoires were characterized only after the peak T cell response. In the small 56-69-year group, the increase in depth fell short of significance, most likely because of low power. CD4 TCRs associated with the vaccine covered the entire spike protein, and the dominant responses were in regions 160-218 and 743-854. Conclusions about previously exposed vaccinees are limited because only six or seven AZD1222 recipients were SARS-CoV-2 seropositive at baseline. A significant rise in spike-specific TCR breadth and depth was observed after two AZD1222 doses relative to day 0 and relative to MenACWY recipients.

The CDR3 regions of human TCRbeta chains were subjected to immunosequencing. The published analysis was carried out like this. TCRs in the repertoires were compared against a reference library of SARS-CoV-2-specific TCRs that had been generated with the MIRA antigen-specificity platform. Breadth meant the fraction of unique TCRs that were SARS-CoV-2-associated, whereas depth meant the fraction of total T cells that were SARS-CoV-2-associated. Using the MIRA data, each spike-specific TCR was assigned both to the spike region to which the TCR was reactive and to a CD4 or CD8 class. Log10-transformed breadth and depth values were compared by one-way ANOVA with Sidak's multiple comparisons tests. TCRdb re-hosts the immuneACCESS table, in-frame sequences only. Its copies lack some clones; in the studies checked, an unresolved V gene accounts for under half of them, and the cause for the rest is not known. V and J calls and clone size follow that table, whereas D and trimming were derived from the DNA. The sample table contains some 150,000 clones; only one count was recorded for over 75% of them. Less than 3.5% of the sample is taken by the ten largest.

The junction carries 10 bases between V and J, which are trimmed by 5 bases and 3 bases respectively. Including the terminal cysteine and phenylalanine, the CDR3 comprises 13 residues. CDR3 DNA only is kept here, 39 bases in frame from base 1. The germline V gene (reference sequence) gives CDR1 as MNHEY and CDR2 as SMNVEV. This sample's time point label indicates: about 28 days (+/-7) after the second vaccine dose. AZD1222 recipients given second doses at about 4 weeks or at about 12 weeks were pooled, since spike-specific TCR depth and breadth were not found to differ between the two schedules. The vaccinee samples were drawn from two UK trials, COV001 and COV002, one of which was a single-blind randomized controlled phase 2/3 trial testing AZD1222 (ChAdOx1 nCoV-19) in healthy adults. For TCRbeta chain sequencing, PBMC samples from trial participants were taken at day 0 and at day 28 after the second dose.

The sequence derives from an adult who received the AZD1222 COVID-19 vaccine. The chain was built from TRBV27 and TRBJ1-1, and the D gene may be TRBD1, 6 bases matching. Sequencing was performed on peripheral blood, taken 28 days after the second AZD1222 dose. The CDR3 in this case is CASSVGQYTEAFF. At the DNA level, the sequence is TGTGCCAGCAGTGTCGGACAGTACACTGAAGCTTTCTTT.